The source of this TCR beta chain is a study of blood T cell repertoires in COVID-19. Clones were read by immunoSEQ multiplex PCR, and TCRdb kept only the in-frame ones, dropping some. The sample yields under 300,000 clones, 70% to 90% seen once. V was shortened by 1 base and J by 1 base, with 16 bases between the two germline ends. This CDR3 has 17 residues. Per germline, CDR1 SGDLS and CDR2 YYNGEE. The receptor's source is a middle-aged woman who had recovered from COVID-19. The chain couples TRBV9 to TRBJ2-3, with D perhaps matching TRBD2 (7 bases). The sequenced sample was peripheral blood. CDR3 sequence reads: CASSVPLRGGRTDTQYF. The CDR3 DNA sequence: TGTGCCAGCAGCGTACCCCTTAGGGGGGGGCGCACAGATACGCAGTATTTT.